Following are 4 T cell receptor beta chains from one sample sequenced in a study of blood T cells in healthy people across ages (dated by TCRdb to the mid-2010s). The library was built by means of 5' RACE. A second PCR of about 6 to 11 cycles was performed with a sample-barcoded 5' primer and a J-beta primer mix. TCRdb handled the public reads itself, with Q25 trimming in fastp and clone calling in MiXCR, and kept productive beta chains. Records with the same CDR3 protein are collapsed into one entry carrying the most frequent genes and DNA. A total of 1.8 million or so distinct CDR3 sequences appear in this sample, roughly 43% of them only once. The top ten constitute roughly 23% of the sample. Sequenced sample: blood. The receptors stem from a human donor in good health.

This clonotype showed up just a few times. The rearrangement links TRBV30 to TRBJ1-5; 7 bases align to TRBD1. Germline V gives CDR1 GTSNPN, CDR2 SVGIG (reference sequence). This CDR3 has 13 residues. The trim removed 1 base at V and 6 bases at J, leaving 3 bases unmatched. CDR3 sequence (DNA): TGTGCCTGGAGTGAGGGGGCCGGTCAGCCCCAGCATTTT. This gives the protein CAWSEGAGQPQHF.

V usage is TRBV20-1 and J usage is TRBJ2-1, with TRBD2 matching over 8 bases. Germline CDR1 reads DFQATT; CDR2 reads SNEGSKA (reference sequence). The junction had 3 bases not matched to a gene; V was cut back by 5 bases and J by 0 bases. This CDR3 region has 14 residues. CDR3 nucleotides: TGCAGTGCTCCCAGCGGGGGCTCCTACAATGAGCAGTTCTTC. It codes for CSAPSGGSYNEQFF.

The V and J genes are TRBV12-3 or TRBV12-4 and TRBJ2-1; 8 nucleotides line up with TRBD1. V was pared by 6 bases and J by 6 bases, with 7 bases of the junction left unmatched. The CDR3 is 14 amino acids. CDR3 loop: CASRGQARGNEQFF. The CDR3, as DNA: TGTGCCAGCAGGGGACAGGCCAGGGGCAATGAGCAGTTCTTC.

This chain uses TRBV4-2 with TRBJ1-4, with unresolved D. V was trimmed by 0 bases and J by 7 bases, leaving 12 bases between them. The CDR3 length is 15 residues. CDR1 and CDR2 from the germline V gene are LGHNA and YNFKEQ. The CDR3 nucleotides are TGTGCCAGCAGCCAAGAGGCGGCTGGTTCTGAAAAACTGTTTTTT. Amino acid sequence: CASSQEAAGSEKLFF.